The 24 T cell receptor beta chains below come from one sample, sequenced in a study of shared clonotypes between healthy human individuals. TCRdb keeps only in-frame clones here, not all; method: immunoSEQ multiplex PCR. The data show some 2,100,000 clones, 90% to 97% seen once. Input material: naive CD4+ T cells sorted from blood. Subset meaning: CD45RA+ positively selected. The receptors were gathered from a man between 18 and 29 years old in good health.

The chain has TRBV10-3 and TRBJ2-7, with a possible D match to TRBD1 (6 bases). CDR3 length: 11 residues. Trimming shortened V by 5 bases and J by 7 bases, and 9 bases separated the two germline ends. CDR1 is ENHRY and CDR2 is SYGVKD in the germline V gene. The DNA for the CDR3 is TGTGCCATCAGTCCCGGACAGGAGCAGTACTTC. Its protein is CAISPGQEQYF.

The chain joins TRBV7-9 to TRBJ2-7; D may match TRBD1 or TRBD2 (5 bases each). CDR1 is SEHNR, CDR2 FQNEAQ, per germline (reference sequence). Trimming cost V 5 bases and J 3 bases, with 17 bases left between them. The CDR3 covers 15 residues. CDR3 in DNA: TGTGCCAGCAGCCAACCGGGACGGACCGACTACGAGCAGTACTTC. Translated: CASSQPGRTDYEQYF.

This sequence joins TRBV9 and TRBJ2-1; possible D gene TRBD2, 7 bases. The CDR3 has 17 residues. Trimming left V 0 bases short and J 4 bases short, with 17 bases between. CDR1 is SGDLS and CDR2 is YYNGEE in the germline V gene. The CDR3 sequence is CASSVGLRGGEYNEQFF. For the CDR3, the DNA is TGTGCCAGCAGCGTAGGACTCAGAGGGGGGGAATACAATGAGCAGTTCTTC.

The CDR3 coding sequence is TGTGCCACCCAGCTAGGAGCTAACTATGGCTACACCTTC. Translating gives CATQLGANYGYTF. V gene TRBV10-3 combines with J gene TRBJ1-2; D remains ambiguous. Germline V CDR1 and CDR2: ENHRY, SYGVKD. The CDR3 has 13 residues. V lost 10 bases and J lost 0, with 12 bases in between.

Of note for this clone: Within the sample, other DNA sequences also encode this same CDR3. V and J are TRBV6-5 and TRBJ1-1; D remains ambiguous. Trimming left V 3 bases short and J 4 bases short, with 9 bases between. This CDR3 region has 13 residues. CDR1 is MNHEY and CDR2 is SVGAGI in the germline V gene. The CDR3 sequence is CASSYRRGTEAFF. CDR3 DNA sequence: TGTGCCAGCAGTTATAGACGCGGCACTGAAGCTTTCTTT.

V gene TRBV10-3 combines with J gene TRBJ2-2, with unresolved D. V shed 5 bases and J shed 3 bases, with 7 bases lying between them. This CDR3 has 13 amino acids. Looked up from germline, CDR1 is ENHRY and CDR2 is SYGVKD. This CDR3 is CAISSMDTGELFF. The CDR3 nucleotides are TGTGCCATCAGTTCGATGGACACCGGGGAGCTGTTTTTT.

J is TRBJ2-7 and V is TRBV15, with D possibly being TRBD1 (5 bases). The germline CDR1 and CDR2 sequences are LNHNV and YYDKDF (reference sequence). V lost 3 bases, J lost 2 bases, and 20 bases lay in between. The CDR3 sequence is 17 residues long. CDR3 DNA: TGTGCCACCAGCAGGACAGTTTCTCGAGACTGGACCTACGAGCAGTACTTC. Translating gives CATSRTVSRDWTYEQYF.

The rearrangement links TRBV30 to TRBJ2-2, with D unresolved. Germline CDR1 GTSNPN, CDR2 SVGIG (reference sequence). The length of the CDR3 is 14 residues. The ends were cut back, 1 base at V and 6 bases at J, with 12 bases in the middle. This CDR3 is CAWSAQVVSGELFF. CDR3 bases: TGTGCCTGGAGTGCCCAGGTGGTATCCGGGGAGCTGTTTTTT.

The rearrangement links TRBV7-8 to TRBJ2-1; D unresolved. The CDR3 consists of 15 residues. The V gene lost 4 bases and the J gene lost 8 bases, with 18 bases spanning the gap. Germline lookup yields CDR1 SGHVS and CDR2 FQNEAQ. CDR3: CASSSGRRAGDEQFF. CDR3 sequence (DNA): TGTGCCAGCAGCTCCGGCAGGCGTGCTGGCGATGAGCAGTTCTTC. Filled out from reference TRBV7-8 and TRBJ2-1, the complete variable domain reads GAGVSQSPRYKVAKRGQDVALRCDPISGHVSLFWYQQALGQGPEFLTYFQNEAQLDKSGLPSDRFFAERPEGSVSTLKIQRTQQEDSAVYLCASSSGRRAGDEQFFGPGTRLTVL.

This CDR3 is CARLTSDTGELFF. The DNA of the CDR3 is TGTGCCCGCCTGACTAGTGACACCGGGGAGCTGTTTTTT. The chain is built from TRBV27 and TRBJ2-2; D is possibly TRBD2 (6 bases). Germline CDR1 is MNHEY and CDR2 is SMNVEV (reference sequence). This CDR3 region has 13 residues. The V end was cut by 11 bases, the J end by 3 bases, with 13 bases between.

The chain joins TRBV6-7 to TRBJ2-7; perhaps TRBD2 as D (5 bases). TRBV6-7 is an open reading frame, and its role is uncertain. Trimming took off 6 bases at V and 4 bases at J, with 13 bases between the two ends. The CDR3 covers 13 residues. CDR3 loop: CASSLTSGYEQYF. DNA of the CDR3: TGTGCCAGCAGCCTTACCTCGGGGTACGAGCAGTACTTC.

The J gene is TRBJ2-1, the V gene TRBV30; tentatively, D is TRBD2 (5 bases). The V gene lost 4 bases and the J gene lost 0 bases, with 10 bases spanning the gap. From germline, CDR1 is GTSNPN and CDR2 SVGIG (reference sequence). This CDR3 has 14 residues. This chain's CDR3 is CAWTTGSSYNEQFF. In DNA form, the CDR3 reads TGTGCCTGGACGACGGGGAGCTCCTACAATGAGCAGTTCTTC.

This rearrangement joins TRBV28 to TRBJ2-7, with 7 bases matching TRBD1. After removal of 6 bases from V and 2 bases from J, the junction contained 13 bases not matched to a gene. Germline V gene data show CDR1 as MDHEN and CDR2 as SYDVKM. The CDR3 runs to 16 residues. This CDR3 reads CASSPPPGQRTYEQYF. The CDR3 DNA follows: TGTGCCAGCAGCCCCCCTCCGGGACAGCGAACCTACGAGCAGTACTTC.

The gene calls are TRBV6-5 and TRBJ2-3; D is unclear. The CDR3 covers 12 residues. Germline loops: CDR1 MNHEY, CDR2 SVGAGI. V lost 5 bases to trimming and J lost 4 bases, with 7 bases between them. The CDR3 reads CASSAPPDTQYF. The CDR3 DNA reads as TGTGCCAGCAGTGCGCCCCCAGATACGCAGTATTTT.

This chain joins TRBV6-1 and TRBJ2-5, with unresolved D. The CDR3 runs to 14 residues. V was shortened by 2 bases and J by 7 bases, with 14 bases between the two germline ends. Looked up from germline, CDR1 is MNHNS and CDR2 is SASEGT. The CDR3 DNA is TGTGCCAGCAGTGAAATGATCCCCCAGGCGACCCAGTACTTC. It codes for CASSEMIPQATQYF.

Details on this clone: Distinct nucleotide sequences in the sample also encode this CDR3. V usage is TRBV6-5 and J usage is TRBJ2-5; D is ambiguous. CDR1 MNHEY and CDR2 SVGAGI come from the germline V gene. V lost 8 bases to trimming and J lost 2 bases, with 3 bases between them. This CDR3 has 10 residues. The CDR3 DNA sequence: TGTGCCAGCGGACAAGAGACCCAGTACTTC. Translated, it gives CASGQETQYF.

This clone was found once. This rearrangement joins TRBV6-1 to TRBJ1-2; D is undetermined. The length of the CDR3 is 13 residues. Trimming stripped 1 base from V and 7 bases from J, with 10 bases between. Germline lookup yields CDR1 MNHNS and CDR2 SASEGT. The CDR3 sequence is CASSEGWGGGYTF. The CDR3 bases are TGTGCCAGCAGTGAAGGGTGGGGAGGTGGCTACACCTTC.

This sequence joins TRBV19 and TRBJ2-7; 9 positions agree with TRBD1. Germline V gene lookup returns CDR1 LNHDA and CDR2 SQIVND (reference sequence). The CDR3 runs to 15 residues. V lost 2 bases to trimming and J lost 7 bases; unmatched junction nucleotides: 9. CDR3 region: CASSIKGTGLGEQYF. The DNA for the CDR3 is TGTGCCAGTAGTATAAAGGGGACAGGGCTCGGGGAGCAGTACTTC.

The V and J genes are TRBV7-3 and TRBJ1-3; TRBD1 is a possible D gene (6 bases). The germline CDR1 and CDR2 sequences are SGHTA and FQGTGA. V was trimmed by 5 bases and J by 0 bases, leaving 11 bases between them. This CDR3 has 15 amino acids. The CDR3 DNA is TGTGCCAGCAGCCCCACGGACAGCTCTGGAAACACCATATATTTT. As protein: CASSPTDSSGNTIYF.

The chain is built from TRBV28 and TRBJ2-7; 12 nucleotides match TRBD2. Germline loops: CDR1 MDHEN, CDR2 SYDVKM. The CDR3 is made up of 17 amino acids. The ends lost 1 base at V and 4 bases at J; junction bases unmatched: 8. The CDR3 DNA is TGTGCCAGCAGTTTATCGTGGGGGACTAGCGGGTCTTACGAGCAGTACTTC. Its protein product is CASSLSWGTSGSYEQYF.

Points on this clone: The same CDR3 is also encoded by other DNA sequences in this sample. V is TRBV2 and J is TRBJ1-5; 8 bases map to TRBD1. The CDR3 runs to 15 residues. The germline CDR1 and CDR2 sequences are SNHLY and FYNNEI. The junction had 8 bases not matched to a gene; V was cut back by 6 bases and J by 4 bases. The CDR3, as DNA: TGTGCCAGCAGAGGACAGGGCCTTTCAAATCAGCCCCAGCATTTT. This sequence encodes CASRGQGLSNQPQHF.

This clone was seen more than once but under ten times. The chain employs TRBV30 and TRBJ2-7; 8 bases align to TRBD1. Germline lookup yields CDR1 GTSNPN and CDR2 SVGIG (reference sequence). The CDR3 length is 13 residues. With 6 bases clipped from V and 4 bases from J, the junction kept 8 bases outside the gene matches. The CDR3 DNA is TGTGCCTGCGGGCAGGGGGCTAGGTACGAGCAGTACTTC. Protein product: CACGQGARYEQYF.

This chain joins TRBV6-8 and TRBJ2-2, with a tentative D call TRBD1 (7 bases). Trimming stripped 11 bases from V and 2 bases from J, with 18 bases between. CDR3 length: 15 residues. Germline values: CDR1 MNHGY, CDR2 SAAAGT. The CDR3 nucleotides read TGTGCCTGCCCAGGGGGGACAACAAACACCGGGGAGCTGTTTTTT. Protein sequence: CACPGGTTNTGELFF.

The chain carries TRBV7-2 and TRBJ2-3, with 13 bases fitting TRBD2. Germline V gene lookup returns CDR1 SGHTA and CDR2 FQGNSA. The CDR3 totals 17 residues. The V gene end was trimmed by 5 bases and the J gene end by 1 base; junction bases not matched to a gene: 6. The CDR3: CASSVGLAGDGTDTQYF. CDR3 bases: TGTGCCAGCAGCGTCGGACTAGCGGGAGACGGCACAGATACGCAGTATTTT. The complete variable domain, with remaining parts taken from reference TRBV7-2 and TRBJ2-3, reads GAGVSQSPSNKVTEKGKDVELRCDPISGHTALYWYRQSLGQGLEFLIYFQGNSAPDKSGLPSDRFSAERTGGSVSTLTIQRTQQEDSAVYLCASSVGLAGDGTDTQYFGPGTRLTVL.